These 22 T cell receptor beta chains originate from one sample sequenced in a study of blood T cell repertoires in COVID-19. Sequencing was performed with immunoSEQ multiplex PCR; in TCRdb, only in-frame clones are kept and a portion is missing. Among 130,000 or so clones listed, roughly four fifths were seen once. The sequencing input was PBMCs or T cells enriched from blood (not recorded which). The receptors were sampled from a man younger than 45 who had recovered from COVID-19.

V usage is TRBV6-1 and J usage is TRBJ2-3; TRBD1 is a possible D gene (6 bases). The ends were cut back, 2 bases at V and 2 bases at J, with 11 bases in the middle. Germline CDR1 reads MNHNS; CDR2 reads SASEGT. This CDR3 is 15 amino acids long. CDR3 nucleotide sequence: TGTGCCAGCAGTGAACAGGCAGGGGTCACAGATACGCAGTATTTT. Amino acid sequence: CASSEQAGVTDTQYF.

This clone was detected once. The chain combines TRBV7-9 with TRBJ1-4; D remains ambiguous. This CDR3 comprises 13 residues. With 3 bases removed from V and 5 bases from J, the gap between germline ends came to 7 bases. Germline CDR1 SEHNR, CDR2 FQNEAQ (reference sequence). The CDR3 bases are TGTGCCAGCAGCTTCGGAGTGAATGAAAAACTGTTTTTT. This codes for CASSFGVNEKLFF.

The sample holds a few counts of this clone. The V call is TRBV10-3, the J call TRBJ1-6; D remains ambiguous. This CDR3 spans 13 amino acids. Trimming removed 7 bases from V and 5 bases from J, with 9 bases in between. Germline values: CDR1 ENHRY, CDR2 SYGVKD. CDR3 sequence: CAIMVSDNSPLHF. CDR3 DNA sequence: TGTGCCATCATGGTCTCAGATAATTCACCCCTCCACTTT.

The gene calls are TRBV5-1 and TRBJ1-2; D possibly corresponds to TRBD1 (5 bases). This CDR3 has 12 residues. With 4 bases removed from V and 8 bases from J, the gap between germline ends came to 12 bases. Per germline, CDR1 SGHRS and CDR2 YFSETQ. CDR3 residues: CASSGDFQGYTF. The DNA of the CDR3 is TGCGCCAGCAGCGGGGACTTTCAGGGCTACACCTTC.

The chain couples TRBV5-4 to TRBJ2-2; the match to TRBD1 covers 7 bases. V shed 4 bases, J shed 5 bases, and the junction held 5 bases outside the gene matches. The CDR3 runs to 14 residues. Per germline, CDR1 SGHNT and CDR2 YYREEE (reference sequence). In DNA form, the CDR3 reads TGTGCCAGCAGCCACCAGGGACAGACCGGGGAGCTGTTTTTT. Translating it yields CASSHQGQTGELFF.

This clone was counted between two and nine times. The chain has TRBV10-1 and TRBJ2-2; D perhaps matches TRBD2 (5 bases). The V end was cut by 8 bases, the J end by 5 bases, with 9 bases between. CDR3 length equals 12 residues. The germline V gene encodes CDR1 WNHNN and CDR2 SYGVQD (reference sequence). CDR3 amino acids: CASWRKTGELFF. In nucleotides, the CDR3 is TGCGCCAGCTGGAGGAAAACCGGGGAGCTGTTTTTT.

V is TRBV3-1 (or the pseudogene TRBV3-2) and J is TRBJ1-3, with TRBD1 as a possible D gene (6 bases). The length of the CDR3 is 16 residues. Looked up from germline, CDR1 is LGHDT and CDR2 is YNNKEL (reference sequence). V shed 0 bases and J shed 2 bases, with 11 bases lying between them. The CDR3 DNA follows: TGTGCCAGCAGCCAAGATCAGGACAGCCCTGGAAACACCATATATTTT. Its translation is CASSQDQDSPGNTIYF.

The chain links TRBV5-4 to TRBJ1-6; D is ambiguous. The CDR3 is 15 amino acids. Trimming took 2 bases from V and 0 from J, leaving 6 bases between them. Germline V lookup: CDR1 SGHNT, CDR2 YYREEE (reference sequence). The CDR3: CASSFVSSYNSPLHF. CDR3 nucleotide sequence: TGTGCCAGCAGCTTTGTGAGCTCCTATAATTCACCCCTCCACTTT. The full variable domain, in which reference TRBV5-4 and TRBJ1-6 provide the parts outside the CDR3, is ETGVTQSPTHLIKTRGQQVTLRCSSQSGHNTVSWYQQALGQGPQFIFQYYREEENGRGNFPPRFSGLQFPNYSSELNVNALELDDSALYLCASSFVSSYNSPLHFGNGTRLTVT.

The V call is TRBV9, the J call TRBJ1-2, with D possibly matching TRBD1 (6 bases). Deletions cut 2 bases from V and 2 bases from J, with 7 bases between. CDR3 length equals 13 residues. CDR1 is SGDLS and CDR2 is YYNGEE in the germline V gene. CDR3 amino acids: CASSVGTNYGYTF. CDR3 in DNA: TGTGCCAGCAGCGTTGGGACAAACTATGGCTACACCTTC.

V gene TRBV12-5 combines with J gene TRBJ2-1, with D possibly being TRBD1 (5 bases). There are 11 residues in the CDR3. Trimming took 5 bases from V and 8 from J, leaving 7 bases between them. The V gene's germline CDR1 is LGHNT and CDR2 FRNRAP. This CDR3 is CASGIRDEQFF. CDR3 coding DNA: TGTGCTAGTGGTATCAGGGATGAGCAGTTCTTC. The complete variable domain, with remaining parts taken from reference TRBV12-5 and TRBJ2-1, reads DARVTQTPRHKVTEMGQEVTMRCQPILGHNTVFWYRQTMMQGLELLAYFRNRAPLDDSGMPKDRFSAEMPDATLATLKIQPSEPRDSAVYFCASGIRDEQFFGPGTRLTVL.

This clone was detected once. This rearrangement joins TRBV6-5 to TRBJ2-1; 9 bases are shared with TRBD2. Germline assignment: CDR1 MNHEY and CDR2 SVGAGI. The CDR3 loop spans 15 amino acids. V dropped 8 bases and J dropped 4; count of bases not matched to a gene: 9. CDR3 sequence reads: CASSRGTSRYNEQFF. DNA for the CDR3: TGTGCCAGCTCCCGAGGGACTAGCCGATACAATGAGCAGTTCTTC.

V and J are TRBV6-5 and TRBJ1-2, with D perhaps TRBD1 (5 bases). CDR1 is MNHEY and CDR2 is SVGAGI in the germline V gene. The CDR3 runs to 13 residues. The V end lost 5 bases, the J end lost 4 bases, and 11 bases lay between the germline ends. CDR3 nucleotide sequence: TGTGCCAGCAGTCTGGGACTACCCTATGGCTACACCTTC. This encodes CASSLGLPYGYTF.

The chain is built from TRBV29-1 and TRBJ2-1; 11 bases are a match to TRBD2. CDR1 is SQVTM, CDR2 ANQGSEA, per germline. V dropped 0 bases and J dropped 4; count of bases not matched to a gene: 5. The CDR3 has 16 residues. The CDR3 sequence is CSVEDGTSGLYNEQFF. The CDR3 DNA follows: TGCAGCGTTGAAGACGGGACTAGCGGACTTTACAATGAGCAGTTCTTC.

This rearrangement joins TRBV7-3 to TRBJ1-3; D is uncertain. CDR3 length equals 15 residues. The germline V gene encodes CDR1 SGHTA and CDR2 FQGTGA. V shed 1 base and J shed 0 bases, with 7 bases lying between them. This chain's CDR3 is CASSLSPDSGNTIYF. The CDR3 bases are TGTGCCAGCAGCTTAAGTCCAGACTCTGGAAACACCATATATTTT. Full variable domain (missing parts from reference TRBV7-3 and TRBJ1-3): GAGVSQTPSNKVTEKGKYVELRCDPISGHTALYWYRQSLGQGPEFLIYFQGTGAADDSGLPNDRFFAVRPEGSVSTLKIQRTERGDSAVYLCASSLSPDSGNTIYFGEGSWLTVV.

CDR3 nucleotides: TGTGCCAGCAGCCCCCAGTCTAACTATGGCTACACCTTC. Amino acid sequence: CASSPQSNYGYTF. The chain carries TRBV11-2 and TRBJ1-2; D ambiguous. The germline V and J ends were trimmed by 5 bases and 0 bases, with 7 bases remaining between them. The V gene's germline CDR1 is SGHAT and CDR2 FQNNGV. The CDR3 length is 13 residues.

CDR3 residues: CSVEVGRVGEQYF. The DNA for the CDR3 is TGCAGCGTTGAGGTCGGGAGGGTTGGGGAGCAGTACTTC. The chain employs TRBV29-1 and TRBJ2-7; 8 nucleotides agree with TRBD2. The CDR3 totals 13 residues. V lost 3 bases, J lost 7 bases, and 8 bases stayed unmatched. In germline, CDR1 is SQVTM, CDR2 ANQGSEA.

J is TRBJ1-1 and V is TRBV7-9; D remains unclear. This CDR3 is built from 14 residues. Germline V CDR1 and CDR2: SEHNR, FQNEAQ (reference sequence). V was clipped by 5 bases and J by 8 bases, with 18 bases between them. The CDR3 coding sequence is TGTGCCAGCAGCCCAACCGTGACGGAGTGGGAAGCTTTCTTT. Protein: CASSPTVTEWEAFF.

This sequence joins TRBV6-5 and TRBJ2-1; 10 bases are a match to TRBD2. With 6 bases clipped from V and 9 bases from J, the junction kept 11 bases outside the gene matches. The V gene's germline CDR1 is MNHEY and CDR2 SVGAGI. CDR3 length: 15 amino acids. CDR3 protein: CASRRGTSAHGEQFF. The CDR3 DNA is TGTGCCAGCAGAAGAGGGACTAGCGCCCATGGTGAGCAGTTCTTC.

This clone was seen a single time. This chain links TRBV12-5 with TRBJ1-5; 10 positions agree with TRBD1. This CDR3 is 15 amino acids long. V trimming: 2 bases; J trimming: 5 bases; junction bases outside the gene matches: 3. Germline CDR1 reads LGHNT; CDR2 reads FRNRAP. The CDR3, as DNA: TGTGCTAGTGGTTTGTCGGGACAGGGGCATCAGCCCCAGCATTTT. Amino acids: CASGLSGQGHQPQHF.

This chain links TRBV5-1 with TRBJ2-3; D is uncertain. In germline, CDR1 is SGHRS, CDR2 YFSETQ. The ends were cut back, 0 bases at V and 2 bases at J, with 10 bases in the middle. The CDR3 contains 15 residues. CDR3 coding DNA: TGCGCCAGCAGCTTGGCTGGGCAGCCCACAGATACGCAGTATTTT. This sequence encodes CASSLAGQPTDTQYF.

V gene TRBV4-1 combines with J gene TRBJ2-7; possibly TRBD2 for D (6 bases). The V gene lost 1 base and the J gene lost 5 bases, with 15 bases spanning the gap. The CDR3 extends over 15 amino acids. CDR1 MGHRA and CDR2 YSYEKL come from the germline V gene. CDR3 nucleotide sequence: TGCGCCAGCAGCCAAGGGGGACGGGGGATGGACGAGCAGTACGTC. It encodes CASSQGGRGMDEQYV.

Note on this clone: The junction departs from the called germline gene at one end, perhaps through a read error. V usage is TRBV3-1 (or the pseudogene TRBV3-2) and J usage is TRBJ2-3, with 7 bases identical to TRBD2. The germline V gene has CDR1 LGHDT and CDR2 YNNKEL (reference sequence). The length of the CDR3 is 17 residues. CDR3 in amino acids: CASSRGISGISIDTQYF. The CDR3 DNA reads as TGTGCCAGCAGCCGAGGTATCAGCGGGATTAGCATAGATACGCAGTATTTT.